This T cell receptor beta chain was sequenced during a study of T cell responses to AZD1222 COVID-19 vaccine. Study-wide findings and caveats: Repertoires were sampled only after the peak T cell response.

With regard to this clone: Its specificity is not known.

From germline, CDR1 is LGHDT and CDR2 YNNKEL (reference sequence). V was trimmed by 0 bases and J by 5 bases, leaving 14 bases between them. The length of the CDR3 is 16 residues. Using immunoSEQ multiplex PCR, the repertoire was profiled, and TCRdb retains in-frame clones only, with some absent. The data hold more than 100,000 clones, with about 90% observed a single time. The sample here was peripheral blood, taken on day 0 of AZD1222 vaccination. The receptor was isolated from an adult in good health. This chain uses TRBV3-1 (or the pseudogene TRBV3-2) with TRBJ1-5; D may be TRBD1 (5 bases). CDR3 coding DNA: TGTGCCAGCAGCCAAGATCACGGGACCGACGATCAGCCCCAGCATTTT. Translation gives CASSQDHGTDDQPQHF.